The clone carrying this TCR beta chain has a count of ten or more. The antigen is unknown. The data were taken from a study of Graves' ophthalmopathy and Graves' hyperthyroidism. Study-wide results and caveats: A 13-signature model separated ophthalmopathy from stable hyperthyroidism, about 88% sensitivity, about 81% specificity.

Amplification of the TCR beta CDR3 regions used RNA transcripts (as template). Second-round multiplex PCR came after first-round RT-PCR with HTBI primers. TCRdb ran MiXCR on the multiplex PCR reads and lists one entry per CDR3 protein. The table shows more than 550,000 distinct CDR3 sequences, with about two fifths occurring only once. None of the included patients had other autoimmune diseases, uncontrolled infections, pregnancy or lactation, as these led to exclusion. The evidence that diagnosis relied on was clinical symptoms, serum thyroxine, TRAb, thyroid ultrasound and orbital computed tomography. The PBMCs originated from less than 13 ml of fresh peripheral blood. Sequencing was performed on peripheral blood. This clonotype was sampled from an adult man with Graves' ophthalmopathy.

The CDR3 DNA reads TGTGCCAGCAGTGTCTCTCTCGGCTATCACGAGCAGTACTTC. Residues: CASSVSLGYHEQYF. This chain joins TRBV25-1 and TRBJ2-7, with unresolved D. Per germline, CDR1 MGHDK and CDR2 SYGVNS. The CDR3 is 14 amino acids. The V gene lost 4 bases and the J gene lost 5 bases, with 15 bases spanning the gap.